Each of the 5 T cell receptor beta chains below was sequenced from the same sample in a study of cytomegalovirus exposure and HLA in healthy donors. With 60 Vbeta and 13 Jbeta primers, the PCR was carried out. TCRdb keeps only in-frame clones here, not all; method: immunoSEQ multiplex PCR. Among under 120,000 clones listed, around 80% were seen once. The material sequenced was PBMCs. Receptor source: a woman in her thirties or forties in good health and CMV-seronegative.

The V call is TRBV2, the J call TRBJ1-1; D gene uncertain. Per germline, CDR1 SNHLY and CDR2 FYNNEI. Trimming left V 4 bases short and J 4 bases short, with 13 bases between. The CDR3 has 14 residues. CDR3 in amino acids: CASSGGPAGTEAFF. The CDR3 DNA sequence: TGTGCCAGCAGTGGAGGGCCTGCAGGCACTGAAGCTTTCTTT.

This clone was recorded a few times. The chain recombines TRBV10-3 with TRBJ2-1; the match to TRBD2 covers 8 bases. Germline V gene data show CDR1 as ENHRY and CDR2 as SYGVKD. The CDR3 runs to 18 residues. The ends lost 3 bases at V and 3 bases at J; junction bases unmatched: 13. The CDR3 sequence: CAISEKREKRLGYNEQFF. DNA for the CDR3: TGTGCCATCAGTGAAAAGCGGGAGAAGCGGTTGGGCTACAATGAGCAGTTCTTC.

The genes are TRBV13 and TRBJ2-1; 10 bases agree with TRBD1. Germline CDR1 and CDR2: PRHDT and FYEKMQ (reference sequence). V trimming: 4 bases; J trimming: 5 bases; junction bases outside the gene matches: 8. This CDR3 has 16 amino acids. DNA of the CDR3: TGTGCCAGCAGCTCTACGACAGGGGGCGCGGACAATGAGCAGTTCTTC. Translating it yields CASSSTTGGADNEQFF.

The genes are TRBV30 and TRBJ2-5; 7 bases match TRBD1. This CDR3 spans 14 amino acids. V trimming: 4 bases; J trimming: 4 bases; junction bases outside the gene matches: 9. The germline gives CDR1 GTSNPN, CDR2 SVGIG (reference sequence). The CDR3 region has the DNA TGTGCCTGGATGAGGGGGCTAGAGTCAGAGACCCAGTACTTC. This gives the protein CAWMRGLESETQYF.

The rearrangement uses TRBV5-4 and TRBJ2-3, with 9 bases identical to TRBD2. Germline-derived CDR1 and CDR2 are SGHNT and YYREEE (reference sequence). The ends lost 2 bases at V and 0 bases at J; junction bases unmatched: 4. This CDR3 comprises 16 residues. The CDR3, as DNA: TGTGCCAGCAGCTTCGAGCGGGAGGCTAGCACAGATACGCAGTATTTT. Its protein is CASSFEREASTDTQYF.